This TCR beta chain is from a study of cytomegalovirus exposure and HLA in healthy donors. Study as a whole: HLA-typed donors were the source of tens of millions of unique TCRs held in an early data release.

Study-wide results and caveats: A later analysis reportedly found fewer N-insertions in an Asian-associated ancestry cluster than the approximately 700-donor mean.

For this clone: What it binds is unknown.

60 Vbeta and 13 Jbeta primers were used in PCR. Sequencing was performed with immunoSEQ multiplex PCR; in TCRdb, only in-frame clones are kept and a portion is missing. The sample carries tens of thousands of clones, about 70% recorded once. This sequence originates from a woman between 50 and 59 years old in good health and CMV-seropositive. The sequenced sample consisted of PBMCs.

In DNA, the CDR3 is TGTGCCAGCAGTGTACTTTCTATCACAGAGACCCAGTACTTC. This codes for CASSVLSITETQYF. The V and J genes are TRBV28 and TRBJ2-5; D is unresolved. The CDR3 consists of 14 residues. Germline lookup yields CDR1 MDHEN and CDR2 SYDVKM. V lost 5 bases to trimming and J lost 4 bases, with 14 bases between them.